One and the same sample provided the 24 T cell receptor beta chains below, sequenced in a study of T-cell reconstitution after alpha-beta-depleted transplantation in children listed by TCRdb under 2016. According to the study, the label for this sample's time point signals: day 60 (about 2 months) after transplantation. According to the study, the label for this sample's treatment or condition signals: allogeneic hematopoietic cell transplantation with graft depleted of TCRalphabeta T cells and CD19 B cells. Libraries were built with PCR. TCRdb records Illumina HiSeq 2500 as the sequencer. To normalize quantification of the TCRbeta repertoire, the TCR libraries were built with molecular barcoding that relied on unique molecular identifiers. TCRdb ran its own pipeline on the public reads, namely fastp trimming at Q25 and MiXCR clone calling, and kept in-frame beta chains. Identical CDR3 protein sequences are pooled into one entry, listed with their most common genes and DNA. Recorded for this sample are about 48,000 distinct CDR3 sequences; under 6% of them occurred a single time. The ten biggest clones cover roughly 30% of the sample.

The specimen was PBMCs, mostly from graft donor cells, collected 60 days after TCRalphabeta/CD19-depleted stem cell transplant. The receptors were sampled from a female patient between 2 and 15 years old who had a stem cell transplant for aplastic anemia, so the T cells may come from the graft donor.

The gene calls are TRBV5-6 and TRBJ1-1, with 8 bases aligning to TRBD1. The CDR3 contains 14 residues. Germline loops: CDR1 SGHDT, CDR2 YYEEEE. Trimming at V came to 5 bases and at J to 11 bases, leaving 14 bases not matched to a gene. CDR3 in amino acids: CASSPDRAFLSAFF. CDR3 nucleotides: TGTGCCAGCAGTCCGGACAGGGCTTTCCTCTCCGCTTTCTTT.

This clonotype was seen ten or more times. The chain recombines TRBV5-1 with TRBJ2-1, with D possibly being TRBD2 (6 bases). Trimming removed 3 bases at V and 8 bases at J, with 24 bases between. The CDR3 totals 17 residues. Germline V gives CDR1 SGHRS, CDR2 YFSETQ. CDR3 nucleotides: TGCGCCAGCAGCTGGGGGTTGCGGGGCGCAAGTCCCGATGAGCAGTTCTTC. It yields the protein CASSWGLRGASPDEQFF.

This clonotype was picked up many times. J is TRBJ2-2 and V is TRBV19, with 8 positions matching TRBD2. CDR1 and CDR2 from the germline V gene are LNHDA and SQIVND (reference sequence). The trim removed 2 bases at V and 1 base at J, leaving 3 bases unmatched. The CDR3 extends over 16 amino acids. The CDR3 DNA is TGTGCCAGTAGTATAAACGGGGGGGGGAACACCGGGGAGCTGTTTTTT. Translating it yields CASSINGGGNTGELFF.

The chain links TRBV9 to TRBJ2-1; 11 positions agree with TRBD2. This CDR3 region has 18 residues. Germline values: CDR1 SGDLS, CDR2 YYNGEE. The junction had 12 bases not matched to a gene; V was cut back by 0 bases and J by 7 bases. The CDR3 protein is CASSVAVRVAGGGNEQFF. DNA of the CDR3: TGTGCCAGCAGCGTAGCGGTAAGGGTAGCGGGAGGGGGGAATGAGCAGTTCTTC.

This clonotype showed up just a few times. This chain joins TRBV6-2 or TRBV6-3 and TRBJ2-3; TRBD1 matches 9 bases. The CDR3 spans 14 residues. In germline, CDR1 is MNHEY, CDR2 SVGEGT. Trimming at V came to 5 bases and at J to 5 bases, leaving 5 bases not matched to a gene. This chain's CDR3 is CASSEYRGQDTQYF. CDR3 bases: TGTGCCAGCAGTGAGTACAGGGGGCAAGATACGCAGTATTTT.

This clonotype has a count of ten or more. CDR3 amino acids: CASSQEAASGTVQYF. The CDR3 nucleotides are TGCGCCAGCAGCCAAGAGGCAGCTAGCGGGACTGTGCAGTACTTC. J is TRBJ2-7 and V is TRBV4-1; 9 bases map to TRBD2. The CDR3 covers 15 residues. Trimming cost V 0 bases and J 9 bases; bases outside gene matches: 9. The germline V gene has CDR1 MGHRA and CDR2 YSYEKL.

This clonotype was seen ten or more times. The J gene is TRBJ1-1, the V gene TRBV12-3 or TRBV12-4; no reliable D call. CDR3 size: 12 residues. The V and J ends lost 7 bases and 0 bases respectively, with 6 bases between them. The CDR3: CASTWLNTEAFF. For the CDR3, the DNA is TGTGCCAGCACCTGGTTGAACACTGAAGCTTTCTTT.

This chain uses TRBV11-2 with TRBJ1-2, with D unclear. From germline, CDR1 is SGHAT and CDR2 FQNNGV. Deletions cut 2 bases from V and 2 bases from J, with 9 bases between. CDR3 size: 14 residues. The CDR3 protein is CASSLLGPNYGYTF. For the CDR3, the DNA is TGTGCCAGCAGCTTATTGGGCCCAAACTATGGCTACACCTTC.

This clonotype was found many times. The chain couples TRBV7-9 to TRBJ1-2, with a weak D call TRBD1 (5 bases). V lost 5 bases and J 4 bases, leaving 14 bases between the germline ends. The CDR3 loop spans 14 amino acids. Germline V gene sequence: CDR1 SEHNR, CDR2 FQNEAQ (reference sequence). The CDR3 sequence is CASSPQGLRYGYTF. The CDR3 DNA sequence: TGTGCCAGCAGCCCTCAGGGACTGCGCTATGGCTACACCTTC.

In its sample, this clonotype was seen a few times. The rearrangement joins TRBV3-1 to TRBJ1-6, with TRBD1 identical over 10 bases. V trimming: 3 bases; J trimming: 10 bases; junction bases outside the gene matches: 3. Germline V CDR1 and CDR2: LGHDT, YNNKEL (reference sequence). This CDR3 spans 14 amino acids. The CDR3 region is CASSHDRGQSPLHF. The CDR3, as DNA: TGTGCCAGCAGCCACGACAGGGGGCAGTCACCCCTCCACTTT. The full variable domain, completed using reference TRBV3-1 and TRBJ1-6, is DTAVSQTPKYLVTQMGNDKSIKCEQNLGHDTMYWYKQDSKKFLKIMFSYNNKELIINETVPNRFSPKSPDKAHLNLHINSLELGDSAVYFCASSHDRGQSPLHFGNGTRLTVT.

This clonotype was observed at least ten times. This chain uses TRBV5-5 with TRBJ2-7, with 11 bases identical to TRBD1. Germline lookup yields CDR1 SGHKS and CDR2 YYEKEE (reference sequence). The junction had 10 bases not matched to a gene; V was cut back by 4 bases and J by 4 bases. The CDR3 spans 16 residues. The CDR3 DNA follows: TGTGCCAGCAGCCCCACCTCCGGACAGGGGGCGTACGAGCAGTACTTC. Translating it yields CASSPTSGQGAYEQYF.

This clonotype was seen more than once but under ten times. The CDR3 here is CASSDATSKSYEQFF. In DNA form, the CDR3 reads TGTGCCAGCAGTGACGCCACTAGCAAGTCCTATGAGCAGTTCTTC. The chain has TRBV2 and TRBJ2-1; D might be TRBD2 (6 bases). CDR1 is SNHLY, CDR2 FYNNEI, per germline. V was pared by 3 bases and J by 8 bases, with 17 bases between. This CDR3 has 15 amino acids.

In this sample, this clonotype turned up many times. The J gene is TRBJ2-1, the V gene TRBV20-1, with D tentatively TRBD2 (6 bases). The length of the CDR3 is 12 residues. Trimming left V 5 bases short and J 10 bases short, with 15 bases between. Germline CDR1 and CDR2: DFQATT and SNEGSKA (reference sequence). The CDR3 spells CSAFDRDSEQFF. The DNA for the CDR3 is TGCAGTGCTTTTGACCGGGACTCAGAGCAGTTCTTC.

The CDR3 spells CASSQTAAYGYTF. CDR3 nucleotide sequence: TGTGCCAGCAGCCAAACGGCGGCCTATGGCTACACCTTC. The V gene is TRBV3-1, the J gene TRBJ1-2, with D unresolved. CDR1 is LGHDT and CDR2 is YNNKEL in the germline V gene (reference sequence). V was cut by 2 bases and J by 4 bases, with 8 bases left in between. The CDR3 consists of 13 residues. The full variable domain, in which reference TRBV3-1 and TRBJ1-2 provide the parts outside the CDR3, is DTAVSQTPKYLVTQMGNDKSIKCEQNLGHDTMYWYKQDSKKFLKIMFSYNNKELIINETVPNRFSPKSPDKAHLNLHINSLELGDSAVYFCASSQTAAYGYTFGSGTRLTVV.

This clonotype has a handful of counts. This rearrangement joins TRBV20-1 to TRBJ2-1; D possibly corresponds to TRBD1 (5 bases). This CDR3 comprises 13 residues. Trimming stripped 4 bases from V and 10 bases from J, with 17 bases between. Looked up from germline, CDR1 is DFQATT and CDR2 is SNEGSKA (reference sequence). CDR3 DNA: TGCAGTGCTACCAACGGGCTTAGGGGCGAGCAGTTCTTC. Translation: CSATNGLRGEQFF.

In its sample, this clonotype was seen many times. This sequence joins TRBV28 and TRBJ2-1; no clear D gene. CDR1 and CDR2 from the germline V gene are MDHEN and SYDVKM. Deletions cut 4 bases from V and 15 bases from J, with 16 bases between. The length of the CDR3 is 12 residues. The CDR3 region is CASSWRRMGRFF. CDR3 DNA sequence: TGTGCCAGCAGTTGGAGAAGAATGGGTCGGTTCTTC. Complete variable domain (other parts from reference TRBV28 and TRBJ2-1): DVKVTQSSRYLVKRTGEKVFLECVQDMDHENMFWYRQDPGLGLRLIYFSYDVKMKEKGDIPEGYSVSREKKERFSLILESASTNQTSMYLCASSWRRMGRFFGPGTRLTVL.

The chain links TRBV28 to TRBJ2-7; TRBD2 might be the D (6 bases). The length of the CDR3 is 17 residues. Germline values: CDR1 MDHEN, CDR2 SYDVKM. Trimming pared 6 bases from V and 0 bases from J, leaving 21 bases between. The CDR3 reads CASSPGLTKIFSYEQYF. DNA of the CDR3: TGTGCCAGCAGCCCCGGACTAACAAAAATATTCTCCTACGAGCAGTACTTC.

This clonotype has a count of ten or more. The rearrangement uses TRBV7-9 and TRBJ2-3, with 7 positions matching TRBD1. Germline-derived CDR1 and CDR2 are SEHNR and FQNEAQ (reference sequence). There are 13 residues in the CDR3. Trimming at V came to 6 bases and at J to 4 bases, leaving 4 bases not matched to a gene. Here the CDR3 DNA reads TGTGCCAGCAGGGAAGGGGGCTCAGATACGCAGTATTTT. It translates to CASREGGSDTQYF.

Comments on this clonotype: Given a much more abundant clone one base away, this may be a read error. The rearrangement links TRBV9 to TRBJ2-1; maybe TRBD2 (5 bases). The CDR3 is made up of 18 amino acids. The germline V gene has CDR1 SGDLS and CDR2 YYNGEE. The CDR3 loop reads CASSAGLGALSSYKEQFF. CDR3 coding DNA: TGTGCCAGCAGCGCCGGCCTGGGAGCTCTCAGCTCCTACAAAGAGCAGTTCTTC.

This clonotype was seen at least ten times. This rearrangement joins TRBV24-1 to TRBJ2-1; 11 positions agree with TRBD1. Germline CDR1 reads KGHDR; CDR2 reads SFDVKD. The CDR3 is 16 amino acids. V was pared by 1 base and J by 6 bases, with 4 bases of the junction left unmatched. This CDR3 reads CATSDFRGTGGNEQFF. In DNA, the CDR3 is TGTGCCACCAGTGATTTTAGGGGGACAGGGGGCAATGAGCAGTTCTTC.

This clonotype has ten or more counts. The chain recombines TRBV20-1 with TRBJ2-1; perhaps TRBD2 as D (5 bases). Trimming took 6 bases from V and 6 from J, leaving 12 bases between them. This CDR3 region has 12 residues. The germline V gene encodes CDR1 DFQATT and CDR2 SNEGSKA (reference sequence). The CDR3 loop is CSARSGPNEQFF. The CDR3 region has the DNA TGCAGTGCCAGGAGCGGACCCAATGAGCAGTTCTTC.

This clonotype was recorded at least ten times. The chain uses TRBV20-1 and TRBJ2-7; D is unclear. The CDR3 has 13 residues. V lost 5 bases to trimming and J lost 7 bases, with 18 bases between them. Per the germline V gene, CDR1 is DFQATT and CDR2 is SNEGSKA (reference sequence). CDR3 DNA sequence: TGCAGTGCTCCGTCGACGAGCGTCCGGGAGCAGTACTTC. Translated: CSAPSTSVREQYF.

This clonotype was observed a handful of times. This chain links TRBV18 with TRBJ2-7; 7 nucleotides agree with TRBD1. CDR1 and CDR2 (germline): KGHSH, LQKENI. The CDR3 consists of 14 residues. V was clipped by 9 bases and J by 5 bases; unmatched bases: 13. The CDR3 nucleotides read TGTGCCAGTATTACAGGGGATAAAACTGACGAGCAGTACTTC. As protein: CASITGDKTDEQYF.

This clonotype showed up just a few times. J is TRBJ2-5 and V is TRBV11-2, with 9 positions matching TRBD1. J gave up 3 bases and V 4 bases, and 0 bases lay outside the gene matches. The CDR3 runs 13 residues. CDR1 and CDR2 from the germline V gene are SGHAT and FQNNGV. The CDR3 bases are TGTGCCAGCAGCTGGACAGGGGAAGAGACCCAGTACTTC. As protein: CASSWTGEETQYF.